This TCR beta chain came from a study of T cell responses to AZD1222 COVID-19 vaccine (dated by TCRdb to the early 2020s). In the study overall: TCR sequencing was performed for 230 to 250 trial participants, of whom around 200 were given two doses of AZD1222 and around 25 were given two doses of MenACWY control vaccine. Trial participants were enrolled by age into 18-55, 56-69 and 70-plus year subgroups, with 148, 28 and 57 TCR-sequenced participants respectively. Here is what the overall study found, with its caveats: Most participants were white British and females outnumbered males, and the authors suggested that clonal diversity may have been underestimated. In the small 56-69-year group, the increase in depth fell short of significance, most likely because of low power. Because no samples from the day 14 peak response were available, repertoires could be characterized only after the peak T cell response. After two AZD1222 doses, spike-specific TCR breadth and depth were significantly higher than at day 0 and than in MenACWY recipients. The vaccine-associated CD4 TCRs covered the entire spike protein, and the dominant responses fell in regions 160-218 and 743-854. Epitopes outside the regions mutated in the B.1.351 and B.1.1.7 variants were reportedly recognized by nearly half of the unique spike-specific TCRs. Conclusions about previously exposed vaccinees are limited, since just 6 or 7 AZD1222 recipients were seropositive for SARS-CoV-2 at baseline.

The CDR3 regions of human TCRbeta chains were analyzed by immunosequencing. In the authors' own workflow: Repertoire TCRs were matched against a reference library of SARS-CoV-2-specific TCRs generated with the MIRA antigen-specificity platform. Breadth was defined as the fraction of unique TCRs that were SARS-CoV-2-associated, and depth was defined as the fraction of total T cells that were SARS-CoV-2-associated. Each spike-specific TCR was assigned to its reactive spike region and to a CD4 or CD8 class using the MIRA data. Log10-transformed breadth and depth values were compared by one-way ANOVA with Sidak's multiple comparisons tests. This is the immuneACCESS table as TCRdb keeps it, with only in-frame sequences that have V and J called. A part of the clones is gone; compared with another copy, unresolved V genes explain less than half, and the rest is unexplained. V, J and clone size derive from that table, while D and trimming were established from the DNA sequence. For this sample there are roughly 86,000 clones; around 84% appear just once. The top ten clonotypes cover about 4.5% of the sample.

Per the publication, the time point label means: about 28 days (+/-7) after the second vaccine dose. AZD1222 recipients given second doses at about 4 weeks or at about 12 weeks were pooled, since spike-specific TCR depth and breadth were not found to differ between the two schedules. Samples from vaccinated people were obtained from the UK trials COV001 and COV002, which included a single-blind randomized controlled phase 2/3 trial of AZD1222 (ChAdOx1 nCoV-19) in healthy adults. For TCRbeta chain sequencing, PBMC samples from trial participants were taken at day 0 and at day 28 after the second dose. V drops 8 bases and J drops 5 bases, leaving 14 bases in between. CDR1 and CDR2 are drawn from the germline V gene: MNHEY, SVGAGI. The cysteine opens and the phenylalanine closes a CDR3 of 13 amino acids. CDR3 DNA only is kept here, 39 bases in frame from base 1. This clone showed up just once. Which antigen it targets is not known. No qualities accompany the bases; no much larger clone lies one base away.

Sequencing used peripheral blood, obtained 28 days after the second AZD1222 dose. This sequence was found in an adult who received the AZD1222 COVID-19 vaccine. The rearrangement combines TRBV6-5 with TRBJ2-3; the D call could be TRBD1 or TRBD2, with each sharing 5 bases. The DNA reads as follows: TGTGCCAGCGTGGGGGTCTATTTAGATACGCAGTATTTT. Its protein product is CASVGVYLDTQYF.